Below are 28 T cell receptor beta chains sequenced from a single sample in a study of shared clonotypes between healthy human individuals. CD45RO-negative, CCR7-positively selected cells formed the naive CD8 fraction, excluding terminally differentiated effector memory CD45RA+ cells. The data were produced by immunoSEQ multiplex PCR, yet TCRdb's version contains in-frame clones alone and is incomplete. The repertoire consists of approximately 1.9 million clones, with just under 95% occurring once and the leading ten covering roughly 1.7%. Sequencing used naive CD8+ T cells from PBMCs. These receptor sequences come from a man younger than 35 in good health. Some clones in this sample may be carry-over from other donors' samples.

This chain links TRBV7-9 with TRBJ2-1; 9 nucleotides line up with TRBD2. The germline CDR1 and CDR2 sequences are SEHNR and FQNEAQ (reference sequence). V dropped 1 base and J dropped 9; count of bases not matched to a gene: 7. CDR3 size: 15 residues. CDR3 sequence (DNA): TGTGCCAGCAGCTTAGACGCGGGAGGGCCGATTGAGCAGTTCTTC. Translating gives CASSLDAGGPIEQFF. The full variable domain, completed using reference TRBV7-9 and TRBJ2-1, is DTGVSQNPRHKITKRGQNVTFRCDPISEHNRLYWYRQTLGQGPEFLTYFQNEAQLEKSRLLSDRFSAERPKGSFSTLEIQRTEQGDSAMYLCASSLDAGGPIEQFFGPGTRLTVL.

The chain joins TRBV9 to TRBJ1-1; no definite D call. The CDR3 has 16 amino acids. V lost 2 bases and J 0 bases, leaving 14 bases between the germline ends. Germline CDR1 SGDLS, CDR2 YYNGEE. In DNA form, the CDR3 reads TGTGCCAGCAGCGTGTCAAAGGGTAGGATGAACACTGAAGCTTTCTTT. It translates to CASSVSKGRMNTEAFF.

The chain couples TRBV28 to TRBJ1-5; D ambiguous. Germline lookup yields CDR1 MDHEN and CDR2 SYDVKM. V dropped 6 bases and J dropped 3 bases, with 6 bases sitting between them. The CDR3 consists of 12 residues. The CDR3 DNA sequence: TGTGCCAGCAGAGATATCAATCAGCCCCAGCATTTT. Translation gives CASRDINQPQHF. Full variable domain (rest looked up from reference TRBV28 and TRBJ1-5): DVKVTQSSRYLVKRTGEKVFLECVQDMDHENMFWYRQDPGLGLRLIYFSYDVKMKEKGDIPEGYSVSREKKERFSLILESASTNQTSMYLCASRDINQPQHFGDGTRLSIL.

The chain links TRBV28 to TRBJ1-4; tentative D call: TRBD1 (6 bases). Germline CDR1 reads MDHEN; CDR2 reads SYDVKM. This CDR3 contains 13 residues. V was cut by 8 bases and J by 4 bases, with 11 bases left in between. The CDR3 region is CASHSDSNEKLFF. In DNA form, the CDR3 reads TGTGCCAGCCACTCGGACAGTAATGAAAAACTGTTTTTT.

This sequence joins TRBV5-1 and TRBJ1-2; D not resolved. CDR3 length: 13 amino acids. Trimming took off 4 bases at V and 4 bases at J, with 11 bases between the two ends. Germline V gene lookup returns CDR1 SGHRS and CDR2 YFSETQ. CDR3 region: CASSPGSAYGYTF. The CDR3 bases are TGCGCCAGCAGCCCTGGCTCCGCCTATGGCTACACCTTC.

The chain links TRBV5-5 to TRBJ1-1; D call uncertain. The CDR3 sequence is 15 residues long. V lost 3 bases, J lost 1 base, and 13 bases lay in between. The germline V gene encodes CDR1 SGHKS and CDR2 YYEKEE (reference sequence). CDR3 sequence (DNA): TGTGCCAGCAGCTACATCCGGATGGAGAACACTGAAGCTTTCTTT. It is translated as CASSYIRMENTEAFF.

The rearrangement links TRBV6-1 to TRBJ1-3, with a possible D match to TRBD1 (6 bases). Trimming took off 4 bases at V and 6 bases at J, with 19 bases between the two ends. The CDR3 has 16 amino acids. Germline CDR1 reads MNHNS; CDR2 reads SASEGT. For the CDR3, the DNA is TGTGCCAGCAGTGCGACCAGGGGCCTGAACCCAAACACCATATATTTT. The encoded protein is CASSATRGLNPNTIYF.

This chain joins TRBV28 and TRBJ2-2; 11 nucleotides match TRBD2. V was clipped by 7 bases and J by 6 bases; unmatched bases: 19. The germline V gene encodes CDR1 MDHEN and CDR2 SYDVKM. This CDR3 spans 19 amino acids. For the CDR3, the DNA is TGTGCCAGCACGTTCAAGGGACTAGCGGATCTAAAGGTCGCCGGGGAGCTGTTTTTT. Its protein is CASTFKGLADLKVAGELFF.

This chain uses TRBV6-1 with TRBJ2-1; D remains ambiguous. The CDR3 length is 16 residues. The V end lost 3 bases, the J end lost 3 bases, and 15 bases lay between the germline ends. Germline CDR1 reads MNHNS; CDR2 reads SASEGT. The CDR3 sequence is CASSDAQQSYYNEQFF. The CDR3 DNA reads as TGTGCCAGCAGTGACGCCCAACAGTCCTACTACAATGAGCAGTTCTTC.

Concerning this clone itself: The sample has other DNA sequences that encode this CDR3 too. The V gene is TRBV15, the J gene TRBJ2-7; D may be TRBD1 (6 bases). V was trimmed by 3 bases and J by 0 bases, leaving 12 bases between them. Germline values: CDR1 LNHNV, CDR2 YYDKDF (reference sequence). This CDR3 is built from 15 residues. The DNA of the CDR3 is TGTGCCACCAGCAGGGCCGGGACATACTCCTACGAGCAGTACTTC. This gives the protein CATSRAGTYSYEQYF.

This chain links TRBV5-1 with TRBJ2-4, with a weak D call TRBD1 (6 bases). Trimming took 5 bases from V and 4 from J, leaving 16 bases between them. Germline V gene data show CDR1 as SGHRS and CDR2 as YFSETQ. The CDR3 spans 15 residues. Here the CDR3 reads CASRLQGLGKNIQYF. The CDR3 DNA is TGCGCCAGCAGACTCCAGGGGCTTGGGAAAAACATTCAGTACTTC.

The J gene is TRBJ2-3, the V gene TRBV7-8; 9 bases agree with TRBD1. The CDR3 contains 14 residues. The germline V gene encodes CDR1 SGHVS and CDR2 FQNEAQ. The V and J ends lost 5 bases and 5 bases, in that order; junction bases with no gene match: 5. CDR3 loop: CASSQGTGLDTQYF. The CDR3 DNA is TGTGCCAGCAGCCAAGGGACAGGGTTAGATACGCAGTATTTT.

The genes are TRBV27 and TRBJ2-4, with a tentative D call TRBD1 (6 bases). There are 17 residues in the CDR3. Between the trimmed V and J ends, which lost 6 bases and 1 base, there was a span of 19 bases. In germline, CDR1 is MNHEY, CDR2 SMNVEV (reference sequence). CDR3 loop: CASSIVGVRGAKNIQYF. CDR3 coding DNA: TGTGCCAGCAGCATAGTTGGCGTGAGGGGGGCCAAAAACATTCAGTACTTC.

This clone was seen only once. The rearrangement links TRBV11-3 to TRBJ1-5, with D unclear. This CDR3 has 16 amino acids. CDR1 SGHNT and CDR2 YENEEA come from the germline V gene. V was pared by 0 bases and J by 5 bases, with 14 bases between. CDR3 DNA sequence: TGTGCCAGCAGCTTAGAACCCCCCAATCCTGATCAGCCCCAGCATTTT. It is translated as CASSLEPPNPDQPQHF. Drawing the rest from reference TRBV11-3 and TRBJ1-5, the complete variable domain is EAGVVQSPRYKIIEKKQPVAFWCNPISGHNTLYWYLQNLGQGPELLIRYENEEAVDDSQLPKDRFSAERLKGVDSTLKIQPAELGDSAVYLCASSLEPPNPDQPQHFGDGTRLSIL.

This clone was detected only once. This rearrangement joins TRBV11-3 to TRBJ2-1; the D is unclear. The CDR3 extends over 13 amino acids. V was shortened by 0 bases and J by 7 bases, with 7 bases between the two germline ends. Germline CDR1 is SGHNT and CDR2 is YENEEA. The CDR3 DNA reads TGTGCCAGCAGCTTAGAGACCCGGAATGAGCAGTTCTTC. This sequence encodes CASSLETRNEQFF. Complete variable domain (other parts from reference TRBV11-3 and TRBJ2-1): EAGVVQSPRYKIIEKKQPVAFWCNPISGHNTLYWYLQNLGQGPELLIRYENEEAVDDSQLPKDRFSAERLKGVDSTLKIQPAELGDSAVYLCASSLETRNEQFFGPGTRLTVL.

V gene TRBV9 combines with J gene TRBJ2-5; 12 positions match TRBD2. The ends lost 4 bases at V and 4 bases at J; junction bases unmatched: 2. Germline loops: CDR1 SGDLS, CDR2 YYNGEE. This CDR3 has 14 residues. The CDR3 region has the DNA TGTGCCAGCAGCCCGGGACTAGCGGGAGAGACCCAGTACTTC. This sequence encodes CASSPGLAGETQYF.

The chain employs TRBV30 and TRBJ1-2, with D possibly being TRBD1 (6 bases). The CDR3 is 13 residues long. Germline V gives CDR1 GTSNPN, CDR2 SVGIG (reference sequence). Trimming shortened V by 8 bases and J by 4 bases, and 17 bases separated the two germline ends. The CDR3 DNA sequence: TGTGCCCTAGGGGGGCGCCTAGTCTATGGCTACACCTTC. Translating gives CALGGRLVYGYTF.

Details on this clone: This specimen includes other DNA sequences encoding the same CDR3. The gene calls are TRBV5-1 and TRBJ2-3; D is ambiguous. V lost 0 bases to trimming and J lost 1 base, with 6 bases between them. The germline CDR1 and CDR2 sequences are SGHRS and YFSETQ. The CDR3 consists of 14 residues. CDR3 in amino acids: CASSLEGGTDTQYF. The DNA for the CDR3 is TGCGCCAGCAGCTTGGAAGGAGGCACAGATACGCAGTATTTT.

The chain joins TRBV11-2 to TRBJ2-7, with 9 nucleotides matching TRBD1. V lost 7 bases, J lost 0 bases, and 10 bases stayed unmatched. Germline V gene sequence: CDR1 SGHAT, CDR2 FQNNGV. CDR3 length: 16 residues. CDR3 sequence (DNA): TGTGCCAGCAACCGCGTGGACAGGGGACCCTCCTACGAGCAGTACTTC. It is translated as CASNRVDRGPSYEQYF.

The genes are TRBV7-9 and TRBJ1-3; D is unresolved. V shed 4 bases and J shed 2 bases, with 6 bases lying between them. The CDR3 has 13 amino acids. The germline V gene encodes CDR1 SEHNR and CDR2 FQNEAQ (reference sequence). CDR3 loop: CASSSDTGNTIYF. Written as DNA, the CDR3 is TGTGCCAGCAGCTCCGACACTGGAAACACCATATATTTT.

CDR3: CSARGGLGQPAFF. The CDR3 DNA sequence: TGCAGCGCCAGGGGCGGTTTGGGACAGCCAGCTTTCTTT. The chain recombines TRBV29-1 with TRBJ1-1, with 7 bases matching TRBD1. V lost 7 bases and J lost 10; bases outside the gene matches: 15. The CDR3 sequence is 13 residues long. CDR1 and CDR2 (germline): SQVTM, ANQGSEA.

DNA for the CDR3: TGTGCCAGCAGCTCCTTGGCTGGACGGGGTAATGAGCAGTTCTTC. Amino acid sequence: CASSSLAGRGNEQFF. The J gene is TRBJ2-1, the V gene TRBV7-6; the D gene is possibly TRBD2 (5 bases). V dropped 4 bases and J dropped 7 bases, with 17 bases sitting between them. The CDR3 is 15 amino acids. Germline assignment: CDR1 SGHVS and CDR2 FNYEAQ.

The chain recombines TRBV6-5 with TRBJ2-5, with D tentatively TRBD2 (5 bases). The germline V and J ends were trimmed by 4 bases and 7 bases, with 7 bases remaining between them. Germline lookup yields CDR1 MNHEY and CDR2 SVGAGI. This CDR3 spans 11 amino acids. The CDR3 sequence is CASSLEGTQYF. Here the CDR3 DNA reads TGTGCCAGCAGTTTAGAGGGGACCCAGTACTTC.

J is TRBJ1-4 and V is TRBV13; 8 bases align to TRBD1. This CDR3 spans 14 amino acids. With 5 bases clipped from V and 6 bases from J, the junction kept 5 bases outside the gene matches. Germline loops: CDR1 PRHDT, CDR2 FYEKMQ (reference sequence). The CDR3 here is CASSAGQVHEKLFF. The CDR3 DNA is TGTGCCAGCAGCGCGGGACAGGTCCATGAAAAACTGTTTTTT.

This rearrangement joins TRBV19 to TRBJ2-1; 7 positions match TRBD2. Trimming cost V 6 bases and J 10 bases; bases outside gene matches: 15. This CDR3 comprises 15 residues. The V gene's germline CDR1 is LNHDA and CDR2 SQIVND (reference sequence). CDR3 in DNA: TGTGCCAGTAGCCCCGGGACTATACCCCCCAGGGAGCAGTTCTTC. It yields the protein CASSPGTIPPREQFF.

The chain has TRBV9 and TRBJ2-1, with D unclear. This CDR3 is built from 13 residues. In germline, CDR1 is SGDLS, CDR2 YYNGEE. The V end lost 1 base, the J end lost 8 bases, and 10 bases lay between the germline ends. CDR3 sequence (DNA): TGTGCCAGCAGCGTAACAGTGTACGATGAGCAGTTCTTC. This encodes CASSVTVYDEQFF.

The chain couples TRBV15 to TRBJ2-7; maybe TRBD2 (5 bases). V was shortened by 4 bases and J by 2 bases, with 15 bases between the two germline ends. CDR1 and CDR2 from the germline V gene are LNHNV and YYDKDF (reference sequence). This CDR3 contains 15 residues. The CDR3 sequence is CATSTLGEVTYEQYF. The CDR3, as DNA: TGTGCCACCAGCACCTTGGGAGAGGTTACCTACGAGCAGTACTTC.

The chain uses TRBV4-2 and TRBJ1-1; D unclear. The germline V gene encodes CDR1 LGHNA and CDR2 YNFKEQ. This CDR3 contains 17 residues. V was shortened by 5 bases and J by 3 bases, with 22 bases between the two germline ends. CDR3 sequence reads: CASSFQRPTPFDTEAFF. As DNA, the CDR3 is TGTGCCAGCAGCTTTCAAAGACCAACTCCGTTCGACACTGAAGCTTTCTTT.